A single sample gave rise to the 9 T cell receptor beta chains below, sequenced in a study of cytomegalovirus exposure and HLA in healthy donors. Researchers ran the PCR with 60 Vbeta and 13 Jbeta primers. TCRdb's table, derived via immunoSEQ multiplex PCR, lists solely in-frame clones and lacks some. The table has under 200,000 clones, about 70% seen once; the top ten hold less than 2%. Material for sequencing was PBMCs. Receptor source: a woman between 25 and 40 years old in good health and CMV-seronegative.

This clone has only a few counts. The V gene is TRBV7-2, the J gene TRBJ2-2, with D tentatively TRBD2 (6 bases). V lost 5 bases to trimming and J lost 6 bases, with 16 bases between them. The CDR3 consists of 15 residues. Germline CDR1 and CDR2: SGHTA and FQGNSA. The DNA of the CDR3 is TGTGCCAGCAGCCCCCCCGGGGGAGTCCCCGGGGAGCTGTTTTTT. This translates into CASSPPGGVPGELFF.

This chain joins TRBV19 and TRBJ2-6; TRBD1 is a possible D gene (6 bases). The CDR3 covers 16 residues. Trimming shortened V by 7 bases and J by 0 bases, and 13 bases separated the two germline ends. Germline CDR1 LNHDA, CDR2 SQIVND (reference sequence). CDR3 DNA: TGTGCCAGTACCAAAACAGGGCCCTCTGGGGCCAACGTCCTGACTTTC. It is translated as CASTKTGPSGANVLTF.

V is TRBV28 and J is TRBJ2-1, with D perhaps matching TRBD1 (5 bases). Germline CDR1 reads MDHEN; CDR2 reads SYDVKM. Trimming took 2 bases from V and 2 from J, leaving 19 bases between them. The CDR3 consists of 18 residues. The CDR3 region has the DNA TGTGCCAGCAGTTTAAAAGGGGCAGCAATATCTACCTACAATGAGCAGTTCTTC. Translated: CASSLKGAAISTYNEQFF.

The rearrangement joins TRBV27 to TRBJ2-1; D may be TRBD1 (6 bases). From germline, CDR1 is MNHEY and CDR2 SMNVEV (reference sequence). CDR3 length equals 11 residues. V lost 5 bases to trimming and J lost 13 bases, with 12 bases between them. CDR3 coding DNA: TGTGCCAGCAGTACCCGGGACATCCAGTTCTTC. It encodes CASSTRDIQFF.

As DNA, the CDR3 is TGTGCCAGCAGCCGACTAGCGGGAGAGGGTTACGAGCAGTACTTC. This encodes CASSRLAGEGYEQYF. The chain links TRBV2 to TRBJ2-7, with 12 nucleotides matching TRBD2. Germline assignment: CDR1 SNHLY and CDR2 FYNNEI. V was clipped by 6 bases and J by 4 bases; unmatched bases: 7. The CDR3 totals 15 residues.

In its sample, this clone was seen once. This sequence joins TRBV5-4 and TRBJ2-7; 11 bases agree with TRBD2. This CDR3 is 16 amino acids long. Per germline, CDR1 SGHNT and CDR2 YYREEE (reference sequence). V lost 4 bases to trimming and J lost 2 bases; unmatched junction nucleotides: 8. CDR3 DNA: TGTGCCAGCAGCCCTCATACTAGCGGGGGCCCCTACGAGCAGTACTTC. Protein sequence: CASSPHTSGGPYEQYF.

The chain uses TRBV4-2 and TRBJ2-7; TRBD1 aligns across 9 bases. CDR1 and CDR2 (germline): LGHNA, YNFKEQ. The CDR3 is 15 residues long. The V and J ends lost 1 base and 2 bases, in that order; junction bases with no gene match: 3. The DNA for the CDR3 is TGTGCCAGCAGCCAAGGACAGGGGGTCCCCTACGAGCAGTACTTC. It translates to CASSQGQGVPYEQYF.

The V call is TRBV6-5, the J call TRBJ1-2; D possibly corresponds to TRBD1 (5 bases). The V end was cut by 0 bases, the J end by 8 bases, with 16 bases between. The CDR3 has 15 residues. Germline CDR1 is MNHEY and CDR2 is SVGAGI. CDR3: CASSYSARAAKGYTF. In nucleotides, the CDR3 is TGTGCCAGCAGTTACTCTGCCAGGGCGGCGAAGGGCTACACCTTC.

The chain recombines TRBV7-2 with TRBJ2-3, with a possible D match to TRBD2 (7 bases). V was clipped by 6 bases and J by 3 bases, with 13 bases between them. Germline lookup yields CDR1 SGHTA and CDR2 FQGNSA. This CDR3 region has 14 residues. The CDR3 loop reads CASRARGATDTQYF. In DNA, the CDR3 is TGTGCCAGCAGGGCTCGGGGGGCAACAGATACGCAGTATTTT.